The rows below give T cell receptor beta chains drawn from one sample of a study of cytomegalovirus exposure and HLA in healthy donors. Repertoires were generated with immunoSEQ multiplex PCR, while TCRdb's copy carries only in-frame clones and drops some. The data show tens of thousands of clones, and the top ten clones hold 15% to 17%. What was sequenced was PBMCs. The receptors shown here come from a middle-aged man in good health and CMV-seropositive. The CDR3 runs from the conserved cysteine through the conserved F or W.

V	J	CDR3
TRBV6-5	TRBJ1-2	CASRTRAGLRGYTF
TRBV19	TRBJ2-6	CASSRQGISGANVLTF
TRBV5-1	TRBJ2-5	CASSQSIISETQYF
TRBV28	TRBJ2-5	CASSVQGVEETQYF
TRBV30	TRBJ2-2	CASYGFDGELFF
TRBV5-1	TRBJ2-1	CASSLGTSGSNEQFF
TRBV6-5	TRBJ1-1	CASRDRAGGAEAFF
TRBV9	TRBJ2-2	CASSPRTSGMVGGELFF
TRBV30	TRBJ1-1	CAWSDGNTEAFF
TRBV5-1	TRBJ1-1	CASSSQQGIRAFF
TRBV6-6	TRBJ1-2	CASSTPGQNYGYTF
TRBV6-5	TRBJ1-1	CASSSDRAYTEAFF
TRBV29-1	TRBJ2-5	CSVEVPGKETQYF
TRBV13	TRBJ2-1	CASSDGRDYDNEQFF
TRBV18	TRBJ2-6	CASSPLAASGANVLTF
TRBV25-1	TRBJ1-1	CASSDTNDRLGAGAFF
TRBV4-1	TRBJ1-5	CASSQGTRSNQPQHF